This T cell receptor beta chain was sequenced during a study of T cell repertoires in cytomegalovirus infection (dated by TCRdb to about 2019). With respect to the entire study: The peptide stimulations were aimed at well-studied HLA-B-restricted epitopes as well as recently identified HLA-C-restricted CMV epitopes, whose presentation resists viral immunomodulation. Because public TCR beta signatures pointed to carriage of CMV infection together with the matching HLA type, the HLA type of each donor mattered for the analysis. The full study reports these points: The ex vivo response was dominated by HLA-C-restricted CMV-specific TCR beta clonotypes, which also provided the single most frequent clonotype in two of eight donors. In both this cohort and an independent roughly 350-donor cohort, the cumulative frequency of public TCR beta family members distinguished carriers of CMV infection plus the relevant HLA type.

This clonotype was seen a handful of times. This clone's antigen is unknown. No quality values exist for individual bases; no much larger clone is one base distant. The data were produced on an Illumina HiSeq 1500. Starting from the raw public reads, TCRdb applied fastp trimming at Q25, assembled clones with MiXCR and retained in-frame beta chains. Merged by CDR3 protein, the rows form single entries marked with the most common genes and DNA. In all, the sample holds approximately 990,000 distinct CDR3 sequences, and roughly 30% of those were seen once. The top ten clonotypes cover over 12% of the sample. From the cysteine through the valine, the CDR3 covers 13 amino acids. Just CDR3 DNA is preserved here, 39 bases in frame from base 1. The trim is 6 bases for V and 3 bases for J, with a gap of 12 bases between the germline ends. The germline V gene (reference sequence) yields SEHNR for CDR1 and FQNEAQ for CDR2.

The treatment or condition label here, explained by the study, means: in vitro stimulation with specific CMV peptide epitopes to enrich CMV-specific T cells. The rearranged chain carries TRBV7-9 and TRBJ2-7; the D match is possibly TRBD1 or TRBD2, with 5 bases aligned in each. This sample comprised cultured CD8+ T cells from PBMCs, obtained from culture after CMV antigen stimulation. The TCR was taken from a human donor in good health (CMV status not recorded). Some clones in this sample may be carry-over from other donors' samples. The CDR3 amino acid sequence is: CASRPAGGYEQYV. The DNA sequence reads TGTGCCAGCAGGCCCGCTGGGGGCTACGAGCAGTACGTC.